Listed below are T cell receptor beta chains from one sample, sequenced in a study of CD8 T cells in ankylosing spondylitis. MiXCR, applied by TCRdb to the 5' RACE reads, yields one record per CDR3 protein. The data hold hundreds of thousands of distinct CDR3 sequences, with approximately 8% observed a single time. The sequenced sample was blood, either unsorted or a sorted T cell fraction (not recorded which). These TCRs come from a female donor with ankylosing spondylitis or in good health (not recorded which). Each CDR3 is given with its conserved first and last residue. Fields, in order: J gene, V gene, clone size, D gene, CDR3 DNA, CDR3 protein. A D gene is named only where the DNA matches it firmly. Clone size, where shown, is once, few, many, or a class for clones that have expanded.

TRBJ1-4,TRBV15,many,NA,TGTGCCACCAGCAGGAGATTTAATGAAAAACTGTTTTTT,CATSRRFNEKLFF
TRBJ2-1,TRBV4-3,many,TRBD2,TGCGCCAGCAGCCAGGACCTGGGACTAGCGGGCTACAATGAGCAGTTCTTC,CASSQDLGLAGYNEQFF
TRBJ1-6,TRBV12-3/TRBV12-4,many,NA,TGTGCCAGCAGTTTGGGAGGGTCACGGAATTCACCCCTCCACTTT,CASSLGGSRNSPLHF
TRBJ2-1,TRBV7-3,many,TRBD2,TGTGCCAGCAGCTTGGAGCGGGAGAGTAATGAGCAGTTCTTC,CASSLERESNEQFF
TRBJ1-1,TRBV29-1,NA,NA,TGCAGCGTGGGGATCCACACTGAAGCTTTCTTT,CSVGIHTEAFF
TRBJ1-1,TRBV6-2/TRBV6-3,many,TRBD1,TGTGCCAGCGGCCGGACAGGGGGGAACACTGAAGCTTTCTTT,CASGRTGGNTEAFF
TRBJ2-7,TRBV20-1,many,TRBD2,TGCAGTGCCGCACTAGCGGGAGGGCCGTACGAGCAGTACTTC,CSAALAGGPYEQYF
TRBJ2-7,TRBV4-3,many,NA,TGCGCCAGCAGCCAAGCCGCGTTAGACTACGAGCAGTACTTC,CASSQAALDYEQYF
TRBJ2-7,TRBV7-9,NA,TRBD2,TGTGCCAGCAGCCCAGGACTAGCGGGAGAAGAGCAGTACTTC,CASSPGLAGEEQYF
TRBJ2-7,TRBV2,many,TRBD1,TGTGCCAGCTCGAGTCCCGACAGGGGAACCTACGAGCAGTACTTC,CASSSPDRGTYEQYF
TRBJ1-2,TRBV2,many,TRBD1,TGTGCCAGCAGTGAAGGCGGCAGGGGGCTTGGTGGCTACACCTTC,CASSEGGRGLGGYTF
TRBJ2-1,TRBV20-1,many,TRBD2,TGCAGTGCTAGAGGGCCGGGACTAGCGGGAGTAGGCAATGAGCAGTTCTTC,CSARGPGLAGVGNEQFF
TRBJ2-1,TRBV20-1,many,TRBD2,TGCAGTGCTCCCAGCGGGAGGGCCGATAATGAGCAGTTCTTC,CSAPSGRADNEQFF
TRBJ1-6,TRBV7-2,many,NA,TGTGCCAGCAGTTCCCCTGGGGGCCCGGGATCACCCCTCCACTTT,CASSSPGGPGSPLHF
TRBJ2-3,TRBV5-4,NA,NA,TGTGCCAGCAGCTTAAAAGCGCCAACCGTGGATACGCAGTATTTT,CASSLKAPTVDTQYF
TRBJ2-7,TRBV5-6,many,NA,TGTGCCAGCAGCTTACTGCCAGGCGAGCAGTACTTC,CASSLLPGEQYF
TRBJ2-3,TRBV7-8,NA,NA,TGTGCCAGCAGCTTAGCTCGGACTTACACAGAGACGCAGTATTTT,CASSLARTYTETQYF
TRBJ1-1,TRBV5-1,many,NA,TGCGCCAGCAGACCGGCACTAGGGGGGAACACTGAAGCTTTCTTT,CASRPALGGNTEAFF
TRBJ2-2,TRBV5-1,many,TRBD2,TGCGCCAGCAGCTTCGGGAGGGCCGACACCGGGGAGCTGTTTTTT,CASSFGRADTGELFF
TRBJ2-7,TRBV15,many,NA,TGTGCCACCAGCAGAGGAGTCTTTTCAGGTTTTGACGAGCAGTACTTC,CATSRGVFSGFDEQYF
TRBJ2-3,TRBV24-1,many,TRBD2,TGTGCCACTGGTGCGGGGGGGAGTGTTACGCAGTATTTT,CATGAGGSVTQYF
TRBJ2-3,TRBV3-1,many,NA,TGTGCCAGCAGCCAGGGAGTCACAGATACGCAGTATTTT,CASSQGVTDTQYF
TRBJ1-5,TRBV7-2,NA,NA,TGTGCCAGCAGCTCTACCGGGAACGGGGAGCCCCAGCATTTT,CASSSTGNGEPQHF
TRBJ1-1,TRBV29-1,many,NA,TGCAGCGTTAAGAAGCAGGCGCTGAACACTGAAGCTTTCTTT,CSVKKQALNTEAFF
TRBJ1-2,TRBV3-1,many,NA,TGTGCCAGCAGCCAAGATCTTGTACGTGGGGTTGATGGCTACACCTTC,CASSQDLVRGVDGYTF
TRBJ2-2,TRBV9,many,NA,TGTGCCAGCAGCGTAGCTGCGGGGAAAGTGAACACCGGGGAGCTGTTTTTT,CASSVAAGKVNTGELFF